This record concerns one TCR beta chain sequence. Its recognized antigen is unknown. No much larger clone exists at a distance of one base, and base qualities are not known. The entry originates in a study of cytomegalovirus exposure and HLA in healthy donors (dated by TCRdb to between 2016 and 2019). Regarding the study in general: An earlier analysis of roughly 570 of the donors reported over 250 Gb of sequence data and 117 million unique TCR beta sequences obtained from about 179 million T cells. Rather than drawing on any new phenotypic data, the later analysis identified candidate immune exposures from TCR beta sequences and the way those sequences occurred across donors. Besides the first cohort of hundreds of subjects, a separate validation cohort made up of roughly 120 different subjects was used. Both class I and class II loci were covered by HLA typing, at four-digit resolution. Among 398 genotyped donors of the cohort, an average of around 240,000 unique TCR beta nucleotide sequences were sequenced per donor, roughly a sixth of them non-productive. A later genetic analysis used genome-wide SNP genotypes for about 60% of the roughly 700 donors, treating that subset as a discovery cohort. Donor age, sex, ethnicity and CMV serostatus were collected together with the repertoire data. The study was designed to test whether signatures of past pathogen exposure could be identified by cataloging public T cell receptors. The number of donors typed differed by locus, with roughly 629-640 for A, B, C, DRB1 and DQB1, around 500 for DQA1, about 610 for DPA1, and approximately 470 for DPB1. A later analysis re-analyzed previously published TCR beta repertoires from several hundred donors and added high-resolution HLA genotyping to study TCR occurrence patterns. Roughly five DR-DQ haplotypes were handled as single units for association and clustering, since linkage in the cohort was strong. About 300 gigabases of sequencing data and 70 million to 100 million unique TCR sequences were included in an early release covering several hundred HLA-typed donors. The study combined high-throughput TCR immunosequencing, statistical association of individual TCRs with disease status, and machine learning to predict cytomegalovirus infection status. All discovery cohort repertoires had been generated on a single sequencing platform. An earlier analysis of 587 of the donors applied high-throughput TCR beta sequencing to assess whether each TCR beta V gene segment acted as functional or pseudogenic. Of the 300 to 450 genotyped donors, roughly 76% were placed in the genetic ancestry cluster associated with self-reported Caucasian donors. Using immunosequencing, the study profiled T cell repertoires from 500 to 800 subjects and related those repertoires to cytomegalovirus serostatus.

The library was generated by the immunoSEQ multiplex PCR assay. For the multiplex PCR, a mixture combining 60 forward primers for TCR Vbeta segments and 13 reverse primers for TCR Jbeta segments was used. Amplification of the CDR3 region of rearranged TCR beta genes was performed with a multiplex PCR assay on genomic DNA. Amplified TCR beta libraries were sequenced as 87-base-pair reads on the Illumina HiSeq System. The study's own analysis went as follows. A later analysis counted tens of millions of unique TCR beta chains across the 666 repertoires, and 10 million to 12 million of these chains were shared by at least two donors. A nearest-neighbor algorithm error-corrected the raw reads and collapsed the reads into unique sequences, merging closely related sequences to remove PCR and sequencing errors. To assign V, D and J gene segments, CDR3 sequences were aligned to IMGT reference sequences. For a sequence to be retained, at least a six-nucleotide match to both a V gene segment and a J gene segment was required. Rearrangements were called productive when the CDR3 lacked stop codons and stayed in frame with V and J; all others were non-productive. CDR3 was defined by IMGT convention, running from the second conserved V-encoded cysteine to the conserved J-encoded phenylalanine. Sequences without an unambiguous match to a single V gene segment were excluded from the earlier analysis of almost 600 of the donors. An earlier analysis of around 600 of the donors classified V segments as functional when productive rearrangements were above 56.7% and as segregating when the standard deviation between donors was above 5%. A statistical classification framework was built for diagnosing cytomegalovirus status from the catalog of TCR beta chain sequences. A later analysis assigned V and J genes by comparing TCR nucleotide sequences with IMGT/GENE-DB human TR gene sequences. In a later analysis, CDR3 sequences and most-parsimonious VDJ recombination scenarios were assigned using the TCRdist pipeline. A later analysis defined each TCR beta chain by its CDR3 amino acid sequence plus V-gene family, and excluded reads lacking a unique V-gene family. To address suspected cross-contamination and a sequencing artifact, a later analysis removed a few hundred highly shared, low-generation-probability nucleotide sequences. In a later analysis, a clonal expansion index was calculated for each public chain from normalized within-repertoire ranks of inferred template counts. In a later analysis, generation probabilities were computed with a VDJ recombination model fitted to out-of-frame rearrangements, and the resulting probabilities were checked against IGoR. In a later analysis, TCR-TCR, TCR-HLA and TCR-CMV co-occurrence was scored with hypergeometric tests, and a repertoire-size bias correction was applied to TCR pairs. In a later analysis, false discovery rates were estimated by permuting HLA or CMV assignments 20 times. A later analysis grouped co-occurring TCRs with DBSCAN, adding TCRdist sequence similarity when clustering within HLA-allele-positive subsets. Repertoires with fewer than 30,000 or more than 120,000 public chains were left out of co-occurrence clustering, as were about 5 repertoires with anomalous nucleotide sharing. This is the immuneACCESS table as TCRdb keeps it, with only in-frame sequences that have V and J called. A part of the clones is gone; compared with another copy, unresolved V genes explain less than half, and the rest is unexplained. That table gives V, J and clone size, and the DNA gave D and trimming. Across this sample there are about 130,000 clones, with about 79% seen only once. The top ten hold about 2% of the sample.

The cohort was made up of around 720 healthy bone marrow donors. At the time of sampling, every cohort member was nominally healthy, though immune exposures that went unrecorded were likely present. The donor was CMV seronegative and was included in the group of under 450 seronegative cohort members. Every donor gave a peripheral blood sample, and the peripheral blood mononuclear cells from that sample were used for TCR beta sequencing. The Qiagen DNeasy Blood Extraction Kit was used to extract genomic DNA from the blood cell samples. V is clipped by 0 bases and J by 2 bases, and the sequence between their germline boundaries is 7 bases long. The germline V gene encodes CDR1 KGHSH and CDR2 LQKENI. The CDR3 runs 14 residues from the cysteine to the phenylalanine. Only CDR3 DNA remains: 42 bases, in frame from the first base. Results the study describes overall, beyond this receptor: A further reported finding was that TCR beta sequences accurately predicted the HLA-A and HLA-B alleles for most subjects in the first cohort. The only immune exposure information available for the cohort was CMV serostatus. Linkage disequilibrium might explain the correlated functional status among segregating V segments, but an unknown experimental factor could not be excluded. The authors suggested that the approach could potentially be extended to other disease states and immunological phenotypes. Some IMGT-functional V segments, including TRBV6-2 and TRBV6-3, could not be told apart with the 87-base-pair reads, so those segments were excluded. Because HLA typing was missing for some donors at each locus, association tests included only the typed subset. A later analysis associated 17,000 or so TCR beta sequences with specific HLA alleles at a false discovery rate of 0.05. An association between a missense DCLRE1C variant and V-gene and J-gene trimming of TCR beta chains was found in a later genetic analysis and replicated in an independent cohort. According to a later analysis, parvovirus B19, influenza, CMV and Epstein-Barr virus appeared linked to several top co-occurrence clusters. Strong co-occurrence of HLA alleles, especially DR and DQ, made assigning TCR associations to individual alleles difficult. In a later analysis, most CMV-associated TCR beta chains were found to appear HLA-restricted, with HLA associations seemingly driven largely by CMV exposure. A cluster of highly shared sequence variants was judged likely to represent a technical artifact of the sequencing pipeline. The cohort was sequenced for TCR beta chains only, and without alpha or paired-chain data the features that could be detected were limited. According to a later analysis, TCR association rates differed among HLA loci, with DRB1 alleles showing the most associated TCRs and HLA-C alleles showing the fewest. The presence/absence analyses assumed that sequencing depth was roughly uniform across donors, and that assumption may not be true. The study gave a list of around 170 TCR beta chains associated with cytomegalovirus. In a later analysis, HLA-associated TCR beta chains showed more clonal expansion and lower generation probabilities than non-associated chains that were equally common. The classifier was reported to diagnose cytomegalovirus status with high specificity and sensitivity in both the original cohort and the validation cohort. Because counts were too low, around 17 rarely observed V segments, including chromosome 9 orphons, were left out of the earlier analysis of 587 of the donors. Most TCR sequences were observed very rarely across donors, whereas some public TCRs were present in many individuals. A later genetic analysis reported fewer N-insertions in productive TCRs among donors in an Asian-associated ancestry cluster than the roughly 700-donor mean. In an earlier analysis of about 600 of the donors, most TCR beta V segments appeared in productive rearrangements about 87% or about 30% of the time, broadly matching IMGT annotations. Three of the identified cytomegalovirus-associated TCR beta chains were confirmed in vitro to be specific for cytomegalovirus antigens.

The sequence was collected from a man younger than 35 in good health and CMV-seronegative. Here the chain combines TRBV18 and TRBJ1-1; the best D guess is TRBD1, with 5 bases matching. Sequenced: PBMCs. The CDR3 region: CASSPPTVNTEAFF. Here is the DNA: TGTGCCAGCTCACCACCGACAGTTAACACTGAAGCTTTCTTT.